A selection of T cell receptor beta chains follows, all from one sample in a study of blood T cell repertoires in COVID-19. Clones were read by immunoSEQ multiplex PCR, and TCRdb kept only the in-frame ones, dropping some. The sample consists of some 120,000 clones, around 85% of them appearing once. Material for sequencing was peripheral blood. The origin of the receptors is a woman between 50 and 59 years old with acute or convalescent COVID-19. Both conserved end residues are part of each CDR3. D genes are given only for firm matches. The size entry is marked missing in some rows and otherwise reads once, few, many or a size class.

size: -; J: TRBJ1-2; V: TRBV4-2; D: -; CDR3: CASSQAQDYGYTF; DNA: TGTGCCAGCAGCCAAGCCCAGGACTATGGCTACACCTTC
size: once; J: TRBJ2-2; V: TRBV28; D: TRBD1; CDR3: CASSLDQTGGTGELFF; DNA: TGTGCCAGCAGTTTGGACCAGACAGGGGGCACCGGGGAGCTGTTTTTT
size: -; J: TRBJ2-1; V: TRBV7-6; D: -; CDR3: CASSLSASGYNEQFF; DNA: TGTGCCAGCAGCTTATCGGCCAGCGGTTACAATGAGCAGTTCTTC
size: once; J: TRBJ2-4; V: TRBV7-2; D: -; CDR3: CASSGPGHAKNIQYF; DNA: TGTGCCAGCAGCGGGCCCGGACATGCCAAAAACATTCAGTACTTC
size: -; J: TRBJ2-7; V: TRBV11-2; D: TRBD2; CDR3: CASSLVLTSGAYEQYF; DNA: TGTGCCAGCAGCTTAGTACTCACTAGCGGGGCCTACGAGCAGTACTTC
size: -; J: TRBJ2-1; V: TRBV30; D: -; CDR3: CAWSVQETANEQFF; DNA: TGTGCCTGGAGTGTACAGGAGACGGCCAATGAGCAGTTCTTC
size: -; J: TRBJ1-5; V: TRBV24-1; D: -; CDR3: CATSDDRYSNQPQHF; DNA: TGTGCCACCAGTGATGACAGGTATAGCAATCAGCCCCAGCATTTT
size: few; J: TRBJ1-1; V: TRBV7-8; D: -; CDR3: CASSEGVGFTEAFF; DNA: TGTGCCAGCAGCGAAGGGGTGGGGTTCACTGAAGCTTTCTTT
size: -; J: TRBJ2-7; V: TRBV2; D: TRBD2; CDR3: CASSEIGLVGSDEQYF; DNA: TGTGCCAGCAGTGAAATAGGACTAGTAGGTTCCGACGAGCAGTACTTC
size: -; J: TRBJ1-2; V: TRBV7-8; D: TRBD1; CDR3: CASSIEGQNYGYTF; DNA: TGTGCCAGCAGCATAGAGGGACAGAACTATGGCTACACCTTC
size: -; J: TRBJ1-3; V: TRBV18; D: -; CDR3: CASSPVQHSGNTIYF; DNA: TGTGCCAGCTCACCCGTCCAACACTCTGGAAACACCATATATTTT
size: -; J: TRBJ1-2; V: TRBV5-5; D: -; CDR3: CASSMSGSNYGYTF; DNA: TGTGCCAGCAGTATGTCCGGGTCTAACTATGGCTACACCTTC
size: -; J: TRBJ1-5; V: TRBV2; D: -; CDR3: CASRGNTGSIQPQHF; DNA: TGTGCCAGCAGAGGAAATACAGGTTCAATACAGCCCCAGCATTTT
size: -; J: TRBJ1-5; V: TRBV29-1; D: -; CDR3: CSVRVGGQPQHF; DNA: TGCAGCGTTAGGGTGGGAGGACAGCCCCAGCATTTT
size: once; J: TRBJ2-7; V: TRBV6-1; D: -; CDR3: CASSEALGLNEQYF; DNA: TGTGCCAGCAGTGAAGCCTTGGGGCTCAACGAGCAGTACTTC
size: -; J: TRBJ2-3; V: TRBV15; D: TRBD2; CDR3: CATSRDMGGSTDTQYF; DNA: TGTGCCACCAGCAGAGATATGGGAGGGAGCACAGATACGCAGTATTTT
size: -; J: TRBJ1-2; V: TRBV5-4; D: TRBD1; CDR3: CASSLDRGNNYGYTF; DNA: TGTGCCAGCAGCTTGGACAGGGGAAATAACTATGGCTACACCTTC
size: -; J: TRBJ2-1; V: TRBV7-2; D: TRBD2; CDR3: CASRPGGEYNEQFF; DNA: TGTGCCAGTCGCCCCGGGGGGGAATACAATGAGCAGTTCTTC
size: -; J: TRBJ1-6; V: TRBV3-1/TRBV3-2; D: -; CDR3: CASSQVPDSPLHF; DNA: TGTGCCAGCAGCCAAGTCCCGGATTCACCCCTCCACTTT
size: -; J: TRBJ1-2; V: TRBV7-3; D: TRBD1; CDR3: CASSPGQEFGYTF; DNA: TGTGCCAGCAGCCCGGGACAGGAATTTGGCTACACCTTC
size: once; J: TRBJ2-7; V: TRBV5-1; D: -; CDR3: CASSLVDGAYEQYF; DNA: TGCGCCAGCAGCTTGGTAGACGGAGCCTACGAGCAGTACTTC
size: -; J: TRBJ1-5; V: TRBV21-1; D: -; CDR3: CASRTTGNQPQHF; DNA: TGTGCCAGCAGGACTACAGGGAATCAGCCCCAGCATTTT
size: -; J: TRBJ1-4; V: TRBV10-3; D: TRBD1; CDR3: CAISEGTGGEKLFF; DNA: TGTGCCATCAGTGAGGGGACAGGGGGTGAAAAACTGTTTTTT
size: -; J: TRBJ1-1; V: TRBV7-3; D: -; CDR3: CASSLTQSTEAFF; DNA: TGTGCCAGCAGCTTAACGCAGTCCACTGAAGCTTTCTTT
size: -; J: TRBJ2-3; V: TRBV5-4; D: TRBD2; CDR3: CASSLAGLAGVSADTQYF; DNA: TGTGCCAGCAGCTTGGCCGGGCTAGCGGGGGTTTCGGCAGATACGCAGTATTTT
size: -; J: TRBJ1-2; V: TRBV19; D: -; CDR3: CASPTDYGYTF; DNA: TGTGCCAGCCCGACAGACTATGGCTACACCTTC
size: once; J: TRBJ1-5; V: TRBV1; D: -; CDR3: CTSSQDRTGWFVFIGNQPQHF; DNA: TGCACCAGCAGCCAAGATCGTACAGGGTGGTTTGTATTTATTGGCAATCAGCCCCAGCATTTT
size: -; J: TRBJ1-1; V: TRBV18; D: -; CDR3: CASSPPGPNTEAFF; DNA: TGTGCCAGCTCACCACCGGGCCCGAACACTGAAGCTTTCTTT
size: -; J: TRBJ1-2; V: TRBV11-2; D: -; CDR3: CASSLGAKASYGYTF; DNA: TGTGCCAGCAGCTTAGGGGCGAAGGCTTCCTATGGCTACACCTTC
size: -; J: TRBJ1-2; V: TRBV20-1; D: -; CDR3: CSAVLGDGYTF; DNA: TGCAGTGCGGTATTGGGAGATGGCTACACCTTC
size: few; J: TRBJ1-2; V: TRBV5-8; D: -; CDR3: CASSLLRGANYGYTF; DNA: TGTGCCAGCAGCTTGCTTCGGGGAGCTAACTATGGCTACACCTTC
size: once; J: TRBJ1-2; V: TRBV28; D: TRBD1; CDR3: CASSPTGEKVGYTF; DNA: TGTGCCAGCAGTCCGACAGGGGAGAAAGTCGGCTACACCTTC
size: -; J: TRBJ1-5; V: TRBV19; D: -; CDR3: CASSIVRVGVVVNQPQHF; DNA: TGTGCCAGTAGTATAGTAAGGGTAGGGGTTGTAGTCAATCAGCCCCAGCATTTT
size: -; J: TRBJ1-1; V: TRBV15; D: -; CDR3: CAGSGGRESTEAFF; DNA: TGTGCCGGCTCGGGGGGTCGGGAAAGCACTGAAGCTTTCTTT
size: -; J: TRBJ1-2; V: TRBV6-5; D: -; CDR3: CASSYLGRVNYGYTF; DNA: TGTGCCAGCAGTTACTTGGGCAGGGTGAACTATGGCTACACCTTC
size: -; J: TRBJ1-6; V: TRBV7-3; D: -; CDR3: CASSPRDGAPLHF; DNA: TGTGCCAGCAGCCCGCGGGACGGGGCACCCCTCCACTTT
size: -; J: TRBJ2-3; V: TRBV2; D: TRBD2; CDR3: CASSVLAGDTSTDTQYF; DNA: TGTGCCAGCAGTGTCCTAGCGGGGGACACTAGCACAGATACGCAGTATTTT
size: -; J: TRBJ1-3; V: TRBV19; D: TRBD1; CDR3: CASRQPPGQGSGNTIYF; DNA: TGTGCCAGTAGACAACCCCCGGGACAGGGGTCCGGAAACACCATATATTTT
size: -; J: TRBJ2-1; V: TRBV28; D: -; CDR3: CASSPRGGEQFF; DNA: TGTGCCAGCAGTCCTAGAGGTGGTGAGCAGTTCTTC
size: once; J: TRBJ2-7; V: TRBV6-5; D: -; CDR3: CASTPDSDYEQYF; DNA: TGTGCCAGCACCCCGGACTCCGACTACGAGCAGTACTTC
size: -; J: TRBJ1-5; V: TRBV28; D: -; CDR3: CASSFQGNQPQHF; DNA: TGTGCCAGCAGTTTTCAGGGGAATCAGCCCCAGCATTTT
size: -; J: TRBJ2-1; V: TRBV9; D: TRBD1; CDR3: CASSVRAGGGNEQFF; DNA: TGTGCCAGCAGCGTACGGGCAGGGGGTGGCAATGAGCAGTTCTTC
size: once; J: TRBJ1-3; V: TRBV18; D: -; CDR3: CASSPNLQSSGNTIYF; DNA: TGTGCCAGCTCACCAAATCTACAGAGCTCTGGAAACACCATATATTTT
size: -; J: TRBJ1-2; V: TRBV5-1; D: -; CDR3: CASSLENEGILGGYTF; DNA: TGCGCCAGCAGCTTGGAGAATGAGGGCATCCTTGGGGGCTACACCTTC
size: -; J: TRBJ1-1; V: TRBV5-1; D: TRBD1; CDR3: CASSLDRGGETEAFF; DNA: TGCGCCAGCAGCTTGGACAGGGGGGGAGAAACTGAAGCTTTCTTT
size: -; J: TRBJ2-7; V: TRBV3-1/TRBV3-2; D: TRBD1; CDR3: CASSQQTGVPYEQYF; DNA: TGTGCCAGCAGCCAACAGACAGGGGTTCCTTACGAGCAGTACTTC
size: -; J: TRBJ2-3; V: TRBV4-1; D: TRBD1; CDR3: CASSPRTGGGSDTQYF; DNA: TGCGCCAGCAGCCCCCGGACAGGGGGCGGGTCAGATACGCAGTATTTT
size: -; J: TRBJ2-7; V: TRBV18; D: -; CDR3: CASSTTNPYEQYF; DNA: TGTGCCAGCTCCACGACTAACCCCTACGAGCAGTACTTC
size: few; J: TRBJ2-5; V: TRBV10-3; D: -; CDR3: CAISEAETQYF; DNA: TGTGCCATCAGTGAGGCGGAGACCCAGTACTTC
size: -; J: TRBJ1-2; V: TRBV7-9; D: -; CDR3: CASSLDGGYGYTF; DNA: TGTGCCAGCAGCTTAGACGGAGGTTATGGCTACACCTTC
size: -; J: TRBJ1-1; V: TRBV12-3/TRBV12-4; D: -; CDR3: CASSSYLNTEAFF; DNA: TGTGCCAGCAGTTCCTACTTGAACACTGAAGCTTTCTTT
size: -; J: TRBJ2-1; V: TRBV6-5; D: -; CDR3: CATLRETGTRNEQFF; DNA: TGTGCCACTTTGAGGGAGACCGGGACTCGAAATGAGCAGTTCTTC
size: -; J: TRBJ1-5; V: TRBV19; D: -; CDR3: CASSNRDNNQPQHF; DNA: TGTGCCAGTAGTAACCGGGACAACAATCAGCCCCAGCATTTT
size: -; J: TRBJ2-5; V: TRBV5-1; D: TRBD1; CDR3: CASSRGQRYQETQYF; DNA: TGCGCCAGCAGCAGGGGACAGCGGTACCAAGAGACCCAGTACTTC
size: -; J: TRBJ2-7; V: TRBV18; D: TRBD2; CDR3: CASPPGGEQYF; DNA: TGTGCCAGCCCTCCGGGGGGAGAGCAGTACTTC
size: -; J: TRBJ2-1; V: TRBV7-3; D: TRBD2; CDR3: CASSAGDYNNEQFF; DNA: TGTGCCAGCAGCGCTGGGGACTACAACAATGAGCAGTTCTTC
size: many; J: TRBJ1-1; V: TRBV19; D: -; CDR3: CASSGTGGMNTEAFF; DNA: TGTGCCAGTAGTGGAACAGGCGGGATGAACACTGAAGCTTTCTTT
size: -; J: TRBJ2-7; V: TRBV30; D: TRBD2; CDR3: CAWSTGGGSYEQYF; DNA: TGTGCCTGGAGCACTGGCGGGGGGTCCTACGAGCAGTACTTC
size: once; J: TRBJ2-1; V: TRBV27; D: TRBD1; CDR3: CASSFGQGFNEQFF; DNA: TGTGCCAGCAGTTTCGGACAGGGGTTCAATGAGCAGTTCTTC
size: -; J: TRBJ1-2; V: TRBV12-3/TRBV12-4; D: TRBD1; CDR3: CASSLGQPSGYTF; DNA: TGTGCCAGCAGTTTGGGACAGCCTAGCGGCTACACCTTC